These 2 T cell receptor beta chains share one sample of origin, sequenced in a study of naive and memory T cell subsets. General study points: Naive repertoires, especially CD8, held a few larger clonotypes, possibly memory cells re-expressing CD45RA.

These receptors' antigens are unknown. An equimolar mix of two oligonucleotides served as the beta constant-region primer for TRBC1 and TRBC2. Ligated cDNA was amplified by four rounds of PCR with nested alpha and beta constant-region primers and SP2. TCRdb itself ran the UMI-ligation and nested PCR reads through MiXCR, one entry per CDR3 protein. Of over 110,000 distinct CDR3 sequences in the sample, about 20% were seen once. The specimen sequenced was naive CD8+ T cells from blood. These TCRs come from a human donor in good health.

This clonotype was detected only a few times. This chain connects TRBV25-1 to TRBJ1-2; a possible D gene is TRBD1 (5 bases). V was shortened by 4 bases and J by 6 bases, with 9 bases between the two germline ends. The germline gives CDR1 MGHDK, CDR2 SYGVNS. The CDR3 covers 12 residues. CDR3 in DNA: TGTGCCAGCAGTGCGAACAGGAATGGCTACACCTTC. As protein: CASSANRNGYTF.

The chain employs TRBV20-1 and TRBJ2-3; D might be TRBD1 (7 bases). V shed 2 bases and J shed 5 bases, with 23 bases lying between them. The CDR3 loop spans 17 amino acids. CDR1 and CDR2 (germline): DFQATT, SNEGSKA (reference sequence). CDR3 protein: CSARTAGGGIREDTQYF. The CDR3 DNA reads TGCAGTGCTAGAACGGCCGGAGGGGGCATTCGTGAAGATACGCAGTATTTT.